This T cell receptor (beta chain) was identified in a study of blood T cell repertoires in COVID-19. Across the study: Nucleic acid was either cDNA or gDNA, and it came from T cells, B-cell-depleted T cells, or PBMCs.

The V end was cut by 1 base, the J end by 5 bases, with 17 bases between. Germline lookup yields CDR1 LNHDA and CDR2 SQIVND (reference sequence). CDR3 length equals 16 residues. This clone was detected once. Under the authors' procedure: By means of reference gene primer amplification, nucleated cell counts were estimated. Assay used: immunoSEQ multiplex PCR; TCRdb lists only in-frame clones, some missing. The D gene and trimming were derived from the DNA, and the V and J assignments and clone size from that table. This sample has approximately 200,000 clones, with about 83% found just once. This chain connects TRBV19 to TRBJ1-1; a possible D gene is TRBD1 (5 bases). Sequenced sample: peripheral blood. This receptor was identified in a woman aged 45-65 years with acute or convalescent COVID-19. In nucleotides, the CDR3 is TGTGCCAGTAGTATAGCCATCTCGGGGGGTTGGACTGAAGCTTTCTTT. Translating it yields CASSIAISGGWTEAFF.